What follows describes a single T cell receptor (beta chain). What antigen it recognizes has not been identified. No much larger clone exists at a distance of one base, and base qualities are not known. The method behind the library was 5' RACE. This sample was sequenced with an Illumina HiSeq 2000. A universal primer binding site was introduced by template switching, and a unique molecular identifier was present in the final cDNA, enabling accurate counting of TCR cDNA molecules. Specific primers in the conserved constant-segment region were used to synthesize first-strand cDNA for the TCR alpha and beta chains. To control for contamination, each cDNA library was double barcoded with a SMART-Mk sample barcode plus Illumina barcodes. TruSeq adapter sequences and Illumina sample barcodes were added in two successive PCR steps. The Illumina HiSeq platform was used with custom primers to sequence TCR alpha and beta cDNA libraries. The paper's processing steps were these. MiGEC was used to process raw reads and extract unique molecular identifiers, and MiXCR was used to find CDR3 positions. For each individual, recombination models were inferred using an EM algorithm with the repgenHMM and IGoR tools. Shared clonotypes were analyzed with the tcR package in R, and sharing was normalized by the product of cloneset sizes. To study raw recombination free of thymic and clonal selection effects, out-of-frame nonproductive sequences were analyzed. Starting from the raw public reads, TCRdb applied fastp trimming at Q25, assembled clones with MiXCR and retained in-frame beta chains. Rows with a matching CDR3 protein are joined into one entry that keeps the most common DNA and genes. These V and J calls rely on TCRdb rather than the paper's analysis. For this sample there are under 350,000 distinct CDR3 sequences; 9.5% appear just once. The biggest ten clones account for about 7.1% of the sample.

All donors were healthy Caucasians. The twin cohort comprised three pairs of female monozygotic twins, all aged roughly 18 to 30 years. Positive isolation kits from Invitrogen were used to isolate CD4+ and CD8+ T cell populations. This sample stems from a study of identical twins (dated by TCRdb to the mid-2010s). About the full investigation: To test whether fetal clonotypes persist, the study used deep sequencing on TCR alpha and beta repertoires from monozygotic twins, unrelated adults of various ages, and cord blood. Replicate twin experiments were performed at different times using different library preparation protocols to rule out contamination. Paper-wide results and their limitations: Fewer insertions were carried by abundant cord blood beta clonotypes; a weaker similar trend was observed in young adult naive repertoires, while no such trend was observed in memory repertoires. A weaker excess of twin sharing was found in beta out-of-frame sequences because the signal-to-noise ratio was lowered by fewer shared sequences. Because the same donors could not be followed over many years, conclusions were based on cross-sectional statistical analysis. In monozygotic twins, recombination models systematically underestimated out-of-frame TCR alpha sharing, but the models matched the sharing seen between unrelated individuals. Compared with coincidental sharing between unrelated individuals, out-of-frame TCR alpha sequences shared between twins had an excess of sequences with low generation probability. Invariant T cells such as MAIT and iNKT could partly confound zero-insertion analyses, although diverse VJ usage argued against such confounding for most clonotypes.

The CDR1 and CDR2 encoded by the germline V gene are MNHNS and SASEGT. Trimming takes 8 bases from V and 5 bases from J, and the germline ends sit 10 bases apart. There are 12 amino acids in the CDR3, from cysteine to phenylalanine inclusive. The read is trimmed to its CDR3 DNA, 36 bases read in frame from base 1. The sample was also reused in another study, on yellow fever vaccine responses in identical twins. As noted in the second study: The T cell response to vaccination in identical twins was reported by the authors to appear partly convergent and partly personalized. Focusing on identical twins, the study followed the T cell clones that responded to the vaccine, and did so with precision.

This receptor was taken from a woman between 18 and 29 years old in good health. Sequenced material: CD8+ T cells sorted from blood. The rearrangement combines TRBV6-1 with TRBJ1-5, with the D segment identity uncertain. At the DNA level, the sequence is TGTGCCAGCCTAGGCGGGGATCAGCCCCAGCATTTT. This codes for CASLGGDQPQHF.